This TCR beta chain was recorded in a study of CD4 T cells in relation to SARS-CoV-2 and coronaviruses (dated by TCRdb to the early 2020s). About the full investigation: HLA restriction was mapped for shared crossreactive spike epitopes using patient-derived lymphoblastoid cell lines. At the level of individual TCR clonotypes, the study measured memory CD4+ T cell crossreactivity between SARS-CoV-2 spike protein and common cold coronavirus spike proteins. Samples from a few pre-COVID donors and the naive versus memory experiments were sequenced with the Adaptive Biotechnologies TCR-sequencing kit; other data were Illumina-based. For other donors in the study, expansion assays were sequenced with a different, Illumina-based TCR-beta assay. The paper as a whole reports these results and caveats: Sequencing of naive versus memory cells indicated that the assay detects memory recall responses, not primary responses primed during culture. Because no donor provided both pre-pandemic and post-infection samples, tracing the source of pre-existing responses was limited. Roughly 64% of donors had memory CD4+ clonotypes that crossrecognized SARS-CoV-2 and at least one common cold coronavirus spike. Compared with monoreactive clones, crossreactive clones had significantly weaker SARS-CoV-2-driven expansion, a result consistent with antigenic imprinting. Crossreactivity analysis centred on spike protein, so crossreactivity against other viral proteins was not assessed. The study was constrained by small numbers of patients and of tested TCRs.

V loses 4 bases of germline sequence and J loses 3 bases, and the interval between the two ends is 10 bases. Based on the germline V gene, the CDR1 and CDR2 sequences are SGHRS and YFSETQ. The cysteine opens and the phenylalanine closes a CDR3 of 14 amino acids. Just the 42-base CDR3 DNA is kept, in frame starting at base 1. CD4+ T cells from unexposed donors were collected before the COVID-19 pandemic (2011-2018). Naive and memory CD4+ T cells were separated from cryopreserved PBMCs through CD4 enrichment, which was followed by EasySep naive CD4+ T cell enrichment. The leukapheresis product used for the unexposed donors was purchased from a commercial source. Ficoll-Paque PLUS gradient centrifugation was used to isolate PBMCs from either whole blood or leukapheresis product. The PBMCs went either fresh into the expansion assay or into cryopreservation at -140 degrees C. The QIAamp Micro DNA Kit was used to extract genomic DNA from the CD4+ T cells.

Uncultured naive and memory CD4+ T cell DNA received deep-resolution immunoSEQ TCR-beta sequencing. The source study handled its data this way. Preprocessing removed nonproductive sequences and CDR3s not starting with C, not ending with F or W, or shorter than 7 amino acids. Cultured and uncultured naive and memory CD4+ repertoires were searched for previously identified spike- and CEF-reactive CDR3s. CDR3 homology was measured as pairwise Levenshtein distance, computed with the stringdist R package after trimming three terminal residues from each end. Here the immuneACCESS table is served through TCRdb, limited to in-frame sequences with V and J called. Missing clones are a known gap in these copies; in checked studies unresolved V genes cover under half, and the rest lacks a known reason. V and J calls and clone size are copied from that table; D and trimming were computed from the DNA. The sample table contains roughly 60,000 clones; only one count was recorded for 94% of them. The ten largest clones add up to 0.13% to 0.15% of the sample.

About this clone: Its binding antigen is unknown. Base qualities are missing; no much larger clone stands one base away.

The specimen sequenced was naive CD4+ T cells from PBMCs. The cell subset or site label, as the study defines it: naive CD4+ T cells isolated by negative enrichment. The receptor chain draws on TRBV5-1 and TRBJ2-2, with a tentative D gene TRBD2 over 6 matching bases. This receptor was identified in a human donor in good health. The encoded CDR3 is CASSARGYTGELFF. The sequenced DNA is TGCGCCAGCAGCGCCCGGGGGTACACCGGGGAGCTGTTTTTT. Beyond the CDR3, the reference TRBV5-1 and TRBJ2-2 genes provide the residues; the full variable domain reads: KAGVTQTPRYLIKTRGQQVTLSCSPISGHRSVSWYQQTPGQGLQFLFEYFSETQRNKGNFPGRFSGRQFSNSRSEMNVSTLELGDSALYLCASSARGYTGELFFGEGSRLTVL.